This entry describes one T cell receptor (beta chain). Its antigen is not identified. This entry comes from a study of beta chain features in type 1 diabetes. One heparinised draw, averaging about 110 mL, was taken per donor. The CDR3 covers 16 residues. Trimming cost V 2 bases and J 2 bases, with 14 bases left between them. Germline V lookup: CDR1 MDHEN, CDR2 SYDVKM. Sequenced material consisted of expressed TCRB transcripts (all of the isolated RNA was reverse transcribed). Sequenced by immunoSEQ multiplex PCR; TCRdb stores in-frame clones only, minus some. The repertoire holds some 370,000 clones, with over 8.5% as singletons. The study, taken as a whole, reports: Cells expressing TCR highly could be over-represented by cDNA sequencing. There was a moderate but significant shortening of TCRB CDR3s in all four CD4+ subsets of Type 1 diabetes patients.

The sequence was obtained from a man under 40 with type 1 diabetes. The sequenced sample consisted of central memory CD4+ T cells from blood. J is TRBJ2-3 and V is TRBV28; no reliable D call. In nucleotides, the CDR3 is TGTGCCAGCAGTTTACGTGGGTTGGTGGCCACAGATACGCAGTATTTT. It translates to CASSLRGLVATDTQYF.